The sequence of this T cell receptor (beta chain) was determined in a study of T cells after yellow fever vaccination. Overall study results and limits: Sorted repertoires could include abundant contaminating clonotypes from bulk cells. Faster peaking, at day 5 versus 15, marked a secondary response that was weaker. Some clonotypes, a small share, were shared between CD4 and CD8 compartments.

This clonotype was recorded a few times. Its cognate antigen is unknown. The germline V gene has CDR1 MNHEY and CDR2 SVGEGT. The V gene lost 8 bases and the J gene lost 12 bases, with 10 bases spanning the gap. This CDR3 spans 10 amino acids. Making TCR cDNA involved 5'RACE template switching, which added UMIs and a universal primer site. MiXCR, run by TCRdb on the 5' RACE reads, gives a single entry per CDR3 protein. The sample has 180,000 or so distinct CDR3 sequences; 8% to 13% are singletons. The sequence was obtained from a man between 18 and 29 years old who received the YFV17D yellow fever vaccine. The chain has TRBV6-2 or TRBV6-3 and TRBJ1-4; no reliable D call. The source material was CD8+ T cells sorted from PBMCs, sampled 15 days after the yellow fever booster vaccination. CDR3 amino acids: CASGRIELFF. The DNA of the CDR3 is TGTGCCAGCGGCAGGATCGAACTGTTTTTT.